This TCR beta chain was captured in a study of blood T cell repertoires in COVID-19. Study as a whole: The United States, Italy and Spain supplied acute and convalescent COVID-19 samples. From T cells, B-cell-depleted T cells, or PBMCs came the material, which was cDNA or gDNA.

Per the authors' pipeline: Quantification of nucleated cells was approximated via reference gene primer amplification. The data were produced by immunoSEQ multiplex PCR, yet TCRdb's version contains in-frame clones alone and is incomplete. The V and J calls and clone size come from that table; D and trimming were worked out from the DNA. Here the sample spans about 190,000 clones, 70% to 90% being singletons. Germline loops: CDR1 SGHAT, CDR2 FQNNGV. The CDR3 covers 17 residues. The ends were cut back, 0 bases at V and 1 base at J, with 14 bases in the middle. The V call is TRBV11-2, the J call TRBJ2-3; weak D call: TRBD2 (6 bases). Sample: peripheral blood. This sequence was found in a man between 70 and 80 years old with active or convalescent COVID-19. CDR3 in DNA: TGTGCCAGCAGCTTAGATTGGGGAGGTAGCGGCACAGATACGCAGTATTTT. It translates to CASSLDWGGSGTDTQYF.